The 9 T cell receptor beta chains below come from one sample, sequenced in a study of CD8 T cells in ankylosing spondylitis. From the 5' RACE reads, TCRdb called clonotypes with MiXCR, one entry per CDR3 protein. The profile covers a few hundred thousand distinct CDR3 sequences, with approximately 11% appearing a single time and 6% to 8.5% taken by the ten largest. The sample consisted of blood, either unsorted or a sorted T cell fraction (not recorded which). These receptors all stem from a male donor with ankylosing spondylitis or in good health (not recorded which).

In this sample, this clonotype turned up many times. CDR3 in amino acids: CASSFGALGGAFF. CDR3 DNA sequence: TGTGCCAGCAGTTTCGGCGCTTTAGGCGGAGCTTTCTTT. The J gene is TRBJ1-1, the V gene TRBV27; D call uncertain. This CDR3 is built from 13 residues. Germline V gene data show CDR1 as MNHEY and CDR2 as SMNVEV (reference sequence). V lost 3 bases, J lost 10 bases, and 15 bases lay in between.

The chain links TRBV6-5 to TRBJ2-2; maybe TRBD2 (5 bases). CDR3 size: 14 residues. In germline, CDR1 is MNHEY, CDR2 SVGAGI. With 0 bases removed from V and 6 bases from J, the gap between germline ends came to 8 bases. CDR3 region: CASSYSAGAGELFF. CDR3 sequence (DNA): TGTGCCAGCAGTTACTCAGCCGGGGCCGGGGAGCTGTTTTTT.

This clonotype was recorded at least ten times. This chain connects TRBV10-3 to TRBJ2-2; the match to TRBD1 covers 7 bases. The V segment lost 10 bases and the J segment 0 bases; nucleotides outside the gene matches: 2. Germline assignment: CDR1 ENHRY and CDR2 SYGVKD. The CDR3 is made up of 13 amino acids. This CDR3 reads CATGTANTGELFF. CDR3 nucleotide sequence: TGTGCCACTGGGACAGCGAACACCGGGGAGCTGTTTTTT.

This clonotype was recorded many times. The chain combines TRBV20-1 with TRBJ2-1, with TRBD1 matching over 10 bases. Trimming removed 4 bases from V and 9 bases from J; junction bases left unmatched: 12. This CDR3 is 15 amino acids long. Looked up from germline, CDR1 is DFQATT and CDR2 is SNEGSKA (reference sequence). The CDR3 sequence is CSAIDRGPPRIEQFF. CDR3 bases: TGCAGTGCTATCGACAGGGGGCCCCCTCGGATTGAGCAGTTCTTC.

In this sample, this clonotype turned up many times. The rearrangement uses TRBV20-1 and TRBJ2-1, with D possibly matching TRBD2 (5 bases). Per germline, CDR1 DFQATT and CDR2 SNEGSKA (reference sequence). CDR3 length: 15 amino acids. V was pared by 1 base and J by 2 bases, with 12 bases between. As DNA, the CDR3 is TGCAGTGCTAGAGGCTTAGCGAGGGCCTACAATGAGCAGTTCTTC. Amino acids: CSARGLARAYNEQFF.

At least ten counts were recorded for this clonotype. V is TRBV6-4 and J is TRBJ2-3; D is unresolved. The CDR3 runs to 14 residues. Germline CDR1 MRHNA, CDR2 SNTAGT. V dropped 4 bases and J dropped 4 bases, with 12 bases sitting between them. CDR3: CASSAKVESDTQYF. The CDR3 DNA follows: TGTGCCAGCAGTGCGAAGGTTGAGTCAGATACGCAGTATTTT.

The table lists this clonotype with a few counts. The gene calls are TRBV4-1 and TRBJ1-5; D ambiguous. The CDR3 has 15 residues. The germline V and J ends were trimmed by 0 bases and 4 bases, with 10 bases remaining between them. The germline V gene has CDR1 MGHRA and CDR2 YSYEKL. CDR3 coding DNA: TGCGCCAGCAGCCAAGATGACGGTTGGAATCAGCCCCAGCATTTT. As protein: CASSQDDGWNQPQHF.

This clonotype showed up many times. The chain links TRBV29-1 to TRBJ1-1, with D maybe TRBD1 (5 bases). Trimming took 0 bases from V and 4 from J, leaving 15 bases between them. Germline loops: CDR1 SQVTM, CDR2 ANQGSEA. The CDR3 is made up of 15 amino acids. In DNA form, the CDR3 reads TGCAGCGTTGAAGAAGGGCGTCAGGGTGGCACTGAAGCTTTCTTT. Amino acids: CSVEEGRQGGTEAFF. Full variable domain (rest looked up from reference TRBV29-1 and TRBJ1-1): SAVISQKPSRDICQRGTSLTIQCQVDSQVTMMFWYRQQPGQSLTLIATANQGSEATYESGFVIDKFPISRPNLTFSTLTVSNMSPEDSSIYLCSVEEGRQGGTEAFFGQGTRLTVV.

The J gene is TRBJ2-3, the V gene TRBV28, with D maybe TRBD2 (6 bases). V was shortened by 0 bases and J by 3 bases, with 19 bases between the two germline ends. The germline V gene has CDR1 MDHEN and CDR2 SYDVKM. There are 18 residues in the CDR3. The CDR3 sequence is CASSLWTRELAVTDTQYF. Here the CDR3 DNA reads TGTGCCAGCAGTTTATGGACCCGCGAACTAGCAGTGACAGATACGCAGTATTTT.